The next 28 T cell receptor beta chains were all read from a single sample in a study of OX40 agonist ivuxolimab in advanced cancers. Some clones are missing from TCRdb's copy, which holds only in-frame ones; the method was immunoSEQ multiplex PCR. The table records about 58,000 clones, 70% to 90% of them present only once. The input for sequencing was CD4+ or CD8+ T cells sorted from blood, taken in a trial of the OX40 agonist ivuxolimab. These receptors all come from an adult with an advanced solid tumor such as melanoma, head and neck, liver or kidney cancer.

V is TRBV30 and J is TRBJ1-4, with 7 positions matching TRBD1. This CDR3 is 15 amino acids long. From germline, CDR1 is GTSNPN and CDR2 SVGIG (reference sequence). The ends lost 1 base at V and 8 bases at J; junction bases unmatched: 10. In nucleotides, the CDR3 is TGTGCCTGGAGTGCGTCCCAGGGGGGAAGCGAAAAACTGTTTTTT. This encodes CAWSASQGGSEKLFF.

The chain uses TRBV7-2 and TRBJ2-5; 7 bases are shared with TRBD1. There are 15 residues in the CDR3. From germline, CDR1 is SGHTA and CDR2 FQGNSA. V shed 3 bases, J shed 0 bases, and the junction held 4 bases outside the gene matches. CDR3 protein: CASSFRGQYQETQYF. CDR3 DNA sequence: TGTGCCAGCAGCTTCCGGGGACAGTACCAAGAGACCCAGTACTTC.

This chain joins TRBV11-3 and TRBJ2-1; the match to TRBD2 covers 8 bases. This CDR3 comprises 16 residues. Germline values: CDR1 SGHNT, CDR2 YENEEA. J gave up 3 bases and V 0 bases, and 4 bases lay outside the gene matches. The CDR3 spells CASSLDLSGGYNEQFF. The DNA of the CDR3 is TGTGCCAGCAGCTTAGATCTGAGCGGGGGCTACAATGAGCAGTTCTTC.

The chain carries TRBV18 and TRBJ1-2; TRBD1 aligns across 7 bases. Germline trimming cut 5 bases from V and 4 bases from J; bases unmatched to any gene: 10. Germline V gives CDR1 KGHSH, CDR2 LQKENI. This CDR3 comprises 15 residues. CDR3 DNA sequence: TGTGCCAGCTCAGATTCCGGGACAGCCCTCTATGGCTACACCTTC. Residues: CASSDSGTALYGYTF.

This chain links TRBV29-1 with TRBJ1-4; D might be TRBD1 (5 bases). The V end lost 5 bases, the J end lost 4 bases, and 8 bases lay between the germline ends. The CDR3 covers 12 residues. CDR1 is SQVTM, CDR2 ANQGSEA, per germline. Here the CDR3 reads CSVRGDNEKLFF. DNA of the CDR3: TGCAGCGTTAGAGGGGATAATGAAAAACTGTTTTTT.

The rearrangement uses TRBV30 and TRBJ2-7, with a possible D match to TRBD2 (6 bases). The CDR3 consists of 14 residues. Germline V gene lookup returns CDR1 GTSNPN and CDR2 SVGIG (reference sequence). Trimming left V 1 base short and J 4 bases short, with 14 bases between. DNA for the CDR3: TGTGCCTGGAGTGATCCGGGCCGGGGGTACGAGCAGTACTTC. Encoded protein: CAWSDPGRGYEQYF.

This chain connects TRBV5-4 to TRBJ1-1; the D gene is possibly TRBD1 (5 bases). From germline, CDR1 is SGHNT and CDR2 YYREEE (reference sequence). V lost 3 bases, J lost 7 bases, and 10 bases lay in between. The CDR3 covers 12 residues. The CDR3 here is CASSWDSGEAFF. CDR3 sequence (DNA): TGTGCCAGCAGCTGGGACTCTGGTGAAGCTTTCTTT.

This sequence joins TRBV7-9 and TRBJ1-1; TRBD1 is a possible D gene (6 bases). The CDR3 runs 13 residues. V lost 7 bases and J lost 2, with 11 bases in between. Germline CDR1 and CDR2: SEHNR and FQNEAQ (reference sequence). CDR3 in amino acids: CASKQGYNTEAFF. The CDR3 DNA follows: TGTGCCAGCAAGCAGGGGTATAACACTGAAGCTTTCTTT.

This chain joins TRBV4-3 and TRBJ2-1, with D hard to call. With 4 bases removed from V and 5 bases from J, the gap between germline ends came to 15 bases. In germline, CDR1 is LGHNA, CDR2 YSLEER. CDR3 size: 15 residues. This chain's CDR3 is CASSLTLSGDNEQFF. Here the CDR3 DNA reads TGCGCCAGCAGCCTCACCCTGTCCGGTGACAATGAGCAGTTCTTC.

V is TRBV15 and J is TRBJ2-1, with 10 bases lining up with TRBD2. The CDR3 is made up of 14 amino acids. The V gene's germline CDR1 is LNHNV and CDR2 YYDKDF (reference sequence). V trimming: 4 bases; J trimming: 4 bases; junction bases outside the gene matches: 1. CDR3 residues: CATSIAGGYNEQFF. The CDR3 DNA reads TGTGCCACCAGCATAGCGGGGGGTTACAATGAGCAGTTCTTC.

V is TRBV9 and J is TRBJ1-2; tentatively, D is TRBD1 (6 bases). Trimming cost V 1 base and J 6 bases, with 13 bases left between them. Per the germline V gene, CDR1 is SGDLS and CDR2 is YYNGEE. The CDR3 totals 14 residues. CDR3 sequence reads: CASSVSQGRNGYTF. The DNA for the CDR3 is TGTGCCAGCAGCGTATCCCAGGGGAGGAATGGCTACACCTTC.

V usage is TRBV5-4 and J usage is TRBJ2-3, with 10 bases aligning to TRBD2. CDR3 length: 14 amino acids. V gave up 4 bases and J gave up 8 bases; unmatched junction bases: 7. CDR1 and CDR2 (germline): SGHNT, YYREEE (reference sequence). The CDR3 loop is CASSPSGGVFTQYF. The DNA for the CDR3 is TGTGCCAGCAGCCCGAGCGGGGGGGTTTTTACGCAGTATTTT.

This chain connects TRBV4-1 to TRBJ1-6; D call uncertain. Trimming took off 0 bases at V and 6 bases at J, with 9 bases between the two ends. The germline V gene has CDR1 MGHRA and CDR2 YSYEKL. CDR3 length: 15 amino acids. CDR3 sequence (DNA): TGCGCCAGCAGCCAAGATGCAGGTATTAATTCACCCCTCCACTTT. This sequence encodes CASSQDAGINSPLHF.

The sample holds one count of this clone. V gene TRBV29-1 combines with J gene TRBJ2-3; 7 nucleotides align to TRBD1. The germline gives CDR1 SQVTM, CDR2 ANQGSEA. Trimming removed 3 bases from V and 3 bases from J; junction bases left unmatched: 9. The CDR3 covers 15 residues. The CDR3 loop reads CSVDIGVQGTDTQYF. CDR3 in DNA: TGCAGCGTTGATATCGGGGTACAGGGGACAGATACGCAGTATTTT.

The chain couples TRBV7-3 to TRBJ2-3; D is ambiguous. Germline loops: CDR1 SGHTA, CDR2 FQGTGA. The CDR3 loop spans 13 amino acids. V was shortened by 3 bases and J by 1 base, with 5 bases between the two germline ends. In DNA form, the CDR3 reads TGTGCCAGCAGCTTCAGCGGCACAGATACGCAGTATTTT. Translating gives CASSFSGTDTQYF. Complete variable domain (other parts from reference TRBV7-3 and TRBJ2-3): GAGVSQTPSNKVTEKGKYVELRCDPISGHTALYWYRQSLGQGPEFLIYFQGTGAADDSGLPNDRFFAVRPEGSVSTLKIQRTERGDSAVYLCASSFSGTDTQYFGPGTRLTVL.

The chain couples TRBV9 to TRBJ2-3; no firm D call. Germline lookup yields CDR1 SGDLS and CDR2 YYNGEE. The V and J ends lost 3 bases and 5 bases respectively, with 10 bases between them. The CDR3 length is 13 residues. CDR3 coding DNA: TGTGCCAGCAGCGCTAACGTCCTAGATACGCAGTATTTT. Residues: CASSANVLDTQYF.

The chain has TRBV2 and TRBJ2-7; D might be TRBD2 (5 bases). This CDR3 comprises 12 residues. Germline CDR1 reads SNHLY; CDR2 reads FYNNEI. The ends were cut back, 6 bases at V and 6 bases at J, with 12 bases in the middle. The CDR3 DNA follows: TGTGCCAGCAGCCAGTGGCGGGTCGAGCAGTACTTC. It translates to CASSQWRVEQYF.

The chain has TRBV19 and TRBJ2-7; D is perhaps TRBD1 (5 bases). From germline, CDR1 is LNHDA and CDR2 SQIVND (reference sequence). CDR3 length: 14 residues. V lost 5 bases and J 5 bases, leaving 16 bases between the germline ends. The CDR3 DNA is TGTGCCAGTAGTCATCAGGGAAGACGGAACGAGCAGTACTTC. Encoded protein: CASSHQGRRNEQYF.

This clone was counted between two and nine times. CDR3 nucleotide sequence: TGCGCCAGCAGTGGTTTGGGGGATGGAAACACCATATATTTT. Translated, it gives CASSGLGDGNTIYF. The chain joins TRBV10-2 to TRBJ1-3; D might be TRBD1 (5 bases). The V gene's germline CDR1 is WSHSY and CDR2 SAAADI. Trimming cost V 4 bases and J 3 bases, with 10 bases left between them. The CDR3 totals 14 residues.

The chain links TRBV7-2 to TRBJ2-7; a possible D gene is TRBD2 (6 bases). Germline V gene sequence: CDR1 SGHTA, CDR2 FQGNSA. The V end was cut by 5 bases, the J end by 6 bases, with 17 bases between. The CDR3 is 14 amino acids. CDR3 loop: CASSTGLAPREQYF. The CDR3 DNA reads as TGTGCCAGCAGCACGGGACTGGCCCCACGCGAGCAGTACTTC.

J is TRBJ2-1 and V is TRBV5-6; D perhaps matches TRBD2 (6 bases). The germline V and J ends were trimmed by 0 bases and 9 bases, with 13 bases remaining between them. This CDR3 contains 14 residues. Germline V lookup: CDR1 SGHDT, CDR2 YYEEEE. The CDR3, as DNA: TGTGCCAGCAGCTTGGAAGTCGGGAGTGCTGAGCAGTTCTTC. Translation gives CASSLEVGSAEQFF.

This clone has only a few counts. The chain is built from TRBV19 and TRBJ2-3; 8 bases agree with TRBD2. Germline V gene lookup returns CDR1 LNHDA and CDR2 SQIVND (reference sequence). The trim removed 6 bases at V and 4 bases at J, leaving 6 bases unmatched. The CDR3 sequence is 14 residues long. The CDR3 reads CASRAVAGSDTQYF. CDR3 nucleotide sequence: TGTGCCAGTAGGGCGGTAGCGGGGTCAGATACGCAGTATTTT.

The rearrangement links TRBV9 to TRBJ2-7, with D possibly TRBD1 on 6 matching bases. The CDR3 loop spans 15 amino acids. Looked up from germline, CDR1 is SGDLS and CDR2 is YYNGEE. Trimming left V 5 bases short and J 0 bases short, with 15 bases between. Here the CDR3 reads CASSLDRGGSYEQYF. The CDR3 DNA follows: TGTGCCAGCAGTCTGGACAGAGGAGGCTCCTACGAGCAGTACTTC.

V usage is TRBV6-6 and J usage is TRBJ2-1; D is ambiguous. The V gene's germline CDR1 is MNHNY and CDR2 SVGAGI (reference sequence). V lost 5 bases, J lost 4 bases, and 12 bases lay in between. This CDR3 spans 14 amino acids. In nucleotides, the CDR3 is TGTGCCAGCAGTCTTCTCGCCCTATACAATGAGCAGTTCTTC. As protein: CASSLLALYNEQFF.

The V call is TRBV18, the J call TRBJ1-2, with D unclear. Germline loops: CDR1 KGHSH, CDR2 LQKENI. Between the trimmed V and J ends, which lost 2 bases and 8 bases, there was a span of 12 bases. This CDR3 has 13 residues. CDR3: CASSPSRSAGYTF. The CDR3 DNA is TGTGCCAGCTCACCATCGAGGTCGGCGGGCTACACCTTC.

This chain uses TRBV28 with TRBJ1-5; 8 bases agree with TRBD1. The CDR3 loop spans 16 amino acids. CDR1 and CDR2 from the germline V gene are MDHEN and SYDVKM. V was clipped by 3 bases and J by 4 bases; unmatched bases: 8. The CDR3 sequence: CASSFGARGPNQPQHF. The CDR3, as DNA: TGTGCCAGCAGTTTTGGGGCCAGGGGGCCGAATCAGCCCCAGCATTTT.

CDR3 protein: CASSFKSGGNTEAFF. CDR3 nucleotides: TGTGCCAGCAGCTTCAAGTCTGGGGGGAACACTGAAGCTTTCTTT. The chain recombines TRBV7-2 with TRBJ1-1; weak D call: TRBD1 (5 bases). Trimming left V 3 bases short and J 1 base short, with 12 bases between. Germline-derived CDR1 and CDR2 are SGHTA and FQGNSA. The CDR3 consists of 15 residues.

The chain employs TRBV6-1 and TRBJ2-3, with a weak D call TRBD2 (5 bases). The CDR3 contains 14 residues. V lost 8 bases and J 2 bases, leaving 14 bases between the germline ends. Per germline, CDR1 MNHNS and CDR2 SASEGT. The CDR3 reads CASEGVSITDTQYF. The CDR3 coding sequence is TGTGCCAGCGAGGGTGTCTCTATCACAGATACGCAGTATTTT.